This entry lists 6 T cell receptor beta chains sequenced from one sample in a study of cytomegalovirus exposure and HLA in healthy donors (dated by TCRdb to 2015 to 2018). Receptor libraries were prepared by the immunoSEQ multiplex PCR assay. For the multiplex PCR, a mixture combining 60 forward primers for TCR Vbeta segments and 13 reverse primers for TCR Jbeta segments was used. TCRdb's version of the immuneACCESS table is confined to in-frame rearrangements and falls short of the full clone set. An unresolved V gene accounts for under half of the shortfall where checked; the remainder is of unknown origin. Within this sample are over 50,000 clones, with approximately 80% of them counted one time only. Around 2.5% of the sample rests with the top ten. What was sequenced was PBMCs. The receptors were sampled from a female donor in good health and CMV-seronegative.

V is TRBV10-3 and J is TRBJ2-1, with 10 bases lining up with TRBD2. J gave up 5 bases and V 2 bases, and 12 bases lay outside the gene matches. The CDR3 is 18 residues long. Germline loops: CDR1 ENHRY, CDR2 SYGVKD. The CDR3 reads CAISEPSGSTGKHNEQFF. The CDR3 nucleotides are TGTGCCATCAGTGAGCCTAGCGGGAGTACAGGGAAACACAATGAGCAGTTCTTC.

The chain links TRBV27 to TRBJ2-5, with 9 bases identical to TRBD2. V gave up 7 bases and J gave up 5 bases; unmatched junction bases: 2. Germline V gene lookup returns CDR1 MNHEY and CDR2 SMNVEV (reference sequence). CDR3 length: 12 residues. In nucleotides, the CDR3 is TGTGCCAGCAAGACTAGCGGTGAGACCCAGTACTTC. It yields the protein CASKTSGETQYF.

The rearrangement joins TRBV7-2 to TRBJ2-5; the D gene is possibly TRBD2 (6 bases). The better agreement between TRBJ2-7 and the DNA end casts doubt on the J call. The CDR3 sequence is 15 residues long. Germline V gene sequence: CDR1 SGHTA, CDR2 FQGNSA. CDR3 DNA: TGTGCCAGCAGCTTAGCTAGCGGTGCGTCCTACGAGCAGTACTTC. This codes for CASSLASGASYEQYF.

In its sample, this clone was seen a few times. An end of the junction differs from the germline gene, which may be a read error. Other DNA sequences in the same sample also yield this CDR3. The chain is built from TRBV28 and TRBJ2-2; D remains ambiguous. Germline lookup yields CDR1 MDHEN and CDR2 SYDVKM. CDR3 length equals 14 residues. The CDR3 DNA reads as TGCGCCAGCAGTTCCCCGGGTAGGACCGGGGAGCTGTTTTTT. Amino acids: CASSSPGRTGELFF.

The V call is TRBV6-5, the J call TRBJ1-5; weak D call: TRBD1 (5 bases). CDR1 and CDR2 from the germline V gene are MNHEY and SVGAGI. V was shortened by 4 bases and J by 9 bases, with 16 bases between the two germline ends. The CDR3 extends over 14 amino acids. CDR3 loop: CASSFGRDSSPQHF. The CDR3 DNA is TGTGCCAGCAGTTTTGGCAGGGACTCTTCGCCCCAGCATTTT.

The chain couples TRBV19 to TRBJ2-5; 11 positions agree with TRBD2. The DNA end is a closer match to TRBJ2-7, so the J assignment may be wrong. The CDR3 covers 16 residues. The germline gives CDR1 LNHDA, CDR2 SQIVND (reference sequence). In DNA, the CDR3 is TGTGCCAGTAGTCGTGGGCTAGCGGGAGGATTTGACGAGCAGTACTTC. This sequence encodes CASSRGLAGGFDEQYF.